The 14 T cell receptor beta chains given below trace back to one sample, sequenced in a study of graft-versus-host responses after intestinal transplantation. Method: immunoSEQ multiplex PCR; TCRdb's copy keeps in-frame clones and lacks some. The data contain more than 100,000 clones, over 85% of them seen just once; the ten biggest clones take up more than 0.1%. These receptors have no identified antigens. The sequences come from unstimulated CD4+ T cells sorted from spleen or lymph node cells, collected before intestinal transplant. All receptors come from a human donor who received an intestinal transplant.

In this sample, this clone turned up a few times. CDR3 DNA sequence: TGTGCCAGCAGCCCTGCTGGGTATTCGGGCTACACCTTC. This sequence encodes CASSPAGYSGYTF. The chain employs TRBV7-9 and TRBJ1-2; no clear D gene. This CDR3 has 13 amino acids. V lost 5 bases, J lost 8 bases, and 15 bases lay in between. In germline, CDR1 is SEHNR, CDR2 FQNEAQ (reference sequence).

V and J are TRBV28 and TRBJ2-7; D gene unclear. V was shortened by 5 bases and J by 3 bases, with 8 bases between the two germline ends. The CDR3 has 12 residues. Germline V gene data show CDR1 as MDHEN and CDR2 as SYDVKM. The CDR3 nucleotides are TGTGCCAGCAGTCCCCGACACTACGAGCAGTACTTC. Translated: CASSPRHYEQYF.

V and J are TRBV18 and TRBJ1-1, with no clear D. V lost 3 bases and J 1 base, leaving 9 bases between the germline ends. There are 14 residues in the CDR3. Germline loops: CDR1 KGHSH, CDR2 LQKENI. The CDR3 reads CASSPTGKNTEAFF. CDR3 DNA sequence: TGTGCCAGCTCACCGACCGGGAAGAACACTGAAGCTTTCTTT.

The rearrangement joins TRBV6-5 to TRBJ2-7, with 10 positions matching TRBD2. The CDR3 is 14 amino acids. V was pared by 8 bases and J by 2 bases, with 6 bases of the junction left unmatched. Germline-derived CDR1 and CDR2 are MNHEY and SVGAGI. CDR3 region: CASHLSGRPYEQYF. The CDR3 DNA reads TGTGCCAGCCACCTTAGCGGGAGGCCCTACGAGCAGTACTTC.

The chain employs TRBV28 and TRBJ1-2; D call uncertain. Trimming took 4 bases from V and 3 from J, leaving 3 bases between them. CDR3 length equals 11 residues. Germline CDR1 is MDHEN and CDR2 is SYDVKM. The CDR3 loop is CASSSYYGYTF. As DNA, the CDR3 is TGTGCCAGCAGTTCCTACTATGGCTACACCTTC.

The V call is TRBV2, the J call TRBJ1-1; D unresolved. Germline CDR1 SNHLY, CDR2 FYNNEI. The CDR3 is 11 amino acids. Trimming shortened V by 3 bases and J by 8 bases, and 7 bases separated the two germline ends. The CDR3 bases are TGTGCCAGCAGTGATGGACCGGAAGCTTTCTTT. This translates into CASSDGPEAFF.

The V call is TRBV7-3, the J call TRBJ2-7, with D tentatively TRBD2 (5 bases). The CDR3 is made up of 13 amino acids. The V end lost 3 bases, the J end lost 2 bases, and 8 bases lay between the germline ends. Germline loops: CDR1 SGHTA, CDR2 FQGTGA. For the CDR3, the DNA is TGTGCCAGCAGCTTGGGAGAGACCTACGAGCAGTACTTC. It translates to CASSLGETYEQYF.

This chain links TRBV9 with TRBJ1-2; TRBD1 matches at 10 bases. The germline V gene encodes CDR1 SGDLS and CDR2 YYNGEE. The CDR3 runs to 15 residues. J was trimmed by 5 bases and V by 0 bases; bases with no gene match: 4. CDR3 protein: CASSVGDRGRYGYTF. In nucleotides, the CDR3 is TGTGCCAGCAGCGTAGGGGACAGGGGACGGTATGGCTACACCTTC.

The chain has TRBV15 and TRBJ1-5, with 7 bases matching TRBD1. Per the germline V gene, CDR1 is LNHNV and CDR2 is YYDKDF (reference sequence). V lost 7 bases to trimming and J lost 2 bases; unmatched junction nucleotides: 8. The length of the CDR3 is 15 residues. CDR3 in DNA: TGTGCCACCAACCCAGGGGGAGGCGGCAATCAGCCCCAGCATTTT. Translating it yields CATNPGGGGNQPQHF.

The CDR3 bases are TGTGCCAGCAGTGAACAAGGTCTACCAAGCACAGATACGCAGTATTTT. Its translation is CASSEQGLPSTDTQYF. The J gene is TRBJ2-3, the V gene TRBV25-1; D gene uncertain. Germline values: CDR1 MGHDK, CDR2 SYGVNS. V was trimmed by 2 bases and J by 0 bases, leaving 12 bases between them. This CDR3 region has 16 residues.

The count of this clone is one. In DNA form, the CDR3 reads TGTGCCAGCAGCTTACCCCGATTCGGACAGTCCACCTACGAGCAGTACTTC. It translates to CASSLPRFGQSTYEQYF. The rearrangement joins TRBV7-2 to TRBJ2-7, with D possibly being TRBD1 (6 bases). The V end lost 2 bases, the J end lost 2 bases, and 19 bases lay between the germline ends. The germline V gene encodes CDR1 SGHTA and CDR2 FQGNSA. The CDR3 is 17 amino acids.

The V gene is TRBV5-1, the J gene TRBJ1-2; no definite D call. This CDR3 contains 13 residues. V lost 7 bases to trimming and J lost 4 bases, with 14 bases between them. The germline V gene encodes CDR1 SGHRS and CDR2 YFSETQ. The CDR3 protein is CASFQAPSYGYTF. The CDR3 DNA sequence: TGCGCCAGCTTCCAGGCCCCTTCCTATGGCTACACCTTC.

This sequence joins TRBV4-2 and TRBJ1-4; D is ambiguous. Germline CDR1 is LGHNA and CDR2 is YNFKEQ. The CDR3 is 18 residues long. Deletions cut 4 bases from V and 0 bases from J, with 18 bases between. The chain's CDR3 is CASSRRPLGDTTNEKLFF. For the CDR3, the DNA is TGTGCCAGCAGCCGCCGACCCTTGGGTGATACAACTAATGAAAAACTGTTTTTT.

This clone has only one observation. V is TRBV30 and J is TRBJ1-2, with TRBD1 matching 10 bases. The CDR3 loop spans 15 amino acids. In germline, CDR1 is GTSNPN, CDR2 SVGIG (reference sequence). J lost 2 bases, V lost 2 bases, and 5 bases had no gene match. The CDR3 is CAWSMGTGVNYGYTF. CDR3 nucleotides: TGTGCCTGGAGTATGGGGACAGGGGTAAACTATGGCTACACCTTC.